This T cell receptor beta chain was profiled in a study of T cell changes during pregnancy in multiple sclerosis. This CDR3 comprises 16 residues. V lost 4 bases, J lost 1 base, and 6 bases stayed unmatched. From germline, CDR1 is SGHVS and CDR2 FQNEAQ. The protocol was immunoSEQ multiplex PCR, while the TCRdb copy is restricted to in-frame clones and leaves out a portion. The sample has tens of thousands of clones, roughly 89% seen once. This TCR came from a female donor in good health, enrolled as a control in a pregnancy study. The sequencing used peripheral blood, collected after pregnancy. The V gene is TRBV7-8, the J gene TRBJ2-1; 8 positions match TRBD1. Here the CDR3 reads CASSSRQGRSYNEQFF. In DNA, the CDR3 is TGTGCCAGCAGCTCAAGACAGGGGAGATCCTACAATGAGCAGTTCTTC.